A selection of T cell receptor beta chains follows, all from one sample in a study of T cell changes during pregnancy in multiple sclerosis. Profiled with immunoSEQ multiplex PCR; TCRdb holds only in-frame clones, not every one. This table holds about 42,000 clones, around 80% found once. The material sequenced was CD4+ T cells from peripheral blood mononuclear cells, taken before pregnancy. The receptors were gathered from a female donor with multiple sclerosis, enrolled in a pregnancy study. Each CDR3 is given with its conserved first and last residue. D genes are given only for firm matches. The listing skips clone size in some rows; elsewhere it reads once, few, many or a size class.

V gene	J gene	D gene	clone size	CDR3 DNA	CDR3 protein
TRBV4-1	TRBJ1-2	.	.	TGCGCCAGCAGCCAAGACGCGATTAATAACTATGGCTACACCTTC	CASSQDAINNYGYTF
TRBV14	TRBJ2-7	.	few	TGTGCCAGCAGCCAAGAGTTCAGGGGAGCCGAGCAGTACTTC	CASSQEFRGAEQYF
TRBV5-1	TRBJ2-5	.	.	TGCGCCAGCAGCTTGGACCCCGGAACTATAGAGACCCAGTACTTC	CASSLDPGTIETQYF
TRBV7-6	TRBJ2-5	.	.	TGTGCCAGCAGCTTAGAAGGAGGGAAGAAGACCCAGTACTTC	CASSLEGGKKTQYF
TRBV2	TRBJ2-7	.	.	TGTGCCAGCAACGGACAGTGGGGCTACGAGCAGTACTTC	CASNGQWGYEQYF
TRBV18	TRBJ1-1	TRBD1	.	TGTGCCAGCTCACGATTGGGACAGCGTGAAACGGGGTCTTTCTTT	CASSRLGQRETGSFF
TRBV18	TRBJ1-3	.	once	TGTGCCAGCTCACCCTTATCTAACTCTGGAAACACCATATATTTT	CASSPLSNSGNTIYF
TRBV30	TRBJ2-6	.	.	TGTGCCTGGAGTGAAGTAGCGGGGGCCAACGTCCTGACTTTC	CAWSEVAGANVLTF
TRBV29-1	TRBJ2-7	TRBD2	.	TGCAGCGCAATGGAACTAGCGGGGTCCTACGAGCAGTACTTC	CSAMELAGSYEQYF
TRBV12-5	TRBJ1-3	TRBD1	few	TGTGCTAGTGGTCTGGGACAGGGGGGAAACACCATATATTTT	CASGLGQGGNTIYF
TRBV6-1	TRBJ2-5	TRBD1	.	TGTGCCAGCAGTGAATGGGGGACAGGGGAAGAGACCCAGTACTTC	CASSEWGTGEETQYF
TRBV18	TRBJ1-3	.	.	TGTGCCAGCTCACCTTGGGACAACTCTGGAAACACCATATATTTT	CASSPWDNSGNTIYF
TRBV5-6	TRBJ2-2	TRBD1	.	TGTGCCAGCAGCAATTCCCGGACAGGATGGGCCGGGGAGCTGTTTTTT	CASSNSRTGWAGELFF
TRBV19	TRBJ2-5	TRBD1	.	TGTGCCAGTAGTACAGGGGGCGCGGAGACCCAGTACTTC	CASSTGGAETQYF
TRBV19	TRBJ1-2	.	.	TGTGCCAGTAGTATGTCCCCCCCGAGGGGCTACACCTTC	CASSMSPPRGYTF
TRBV15	TRBJ1-5	TRBD1	.	TGTGCCACCAGCAGACATCAGGGACAGAGGCAGCCCCAGCATTTT	CATSRHQGQRQPQHF
TRBV5-5	TRBJ2-7	.	.	TGTGCCAGCAGCTTACAAACAGGCGAGTACGAGCAGTACTTC	CASSLQTGEYEQYF
TRBV5-1	TRBJ1-1	.	.	TGCGCCAGCAGCTTGGGGTCCTACTTGAACACTGAAGCTTTCTTT	CASSLGSYLNTEAFF
TRBV2	TRBJ2-3	.	.	TGTGCCAGCAGTGAACCGGGGGGCGGAACAGATACGCAGTATTTT	CASSEPGGGTDTQYF
TRBV12-5	TRBJ1-3	.	.	TGTGCTAGTGGTTTGTTAGGGGCTGGAAACACCATATATTTT	CASGLLGAGNTIYF
TRBV7-2	TRBJ2-2	.	.	TGTGCCAGCAGCTTAGCGCCGGGGATCGGGGAGCTGTTTTTT	CASSLAPGIGELFF
TRBV6-1	TRBJ2-7	.	.	TGTGCCAGCAGGTCCCATCAGGGTTACGAGCAGTACTTC	CASRSHQGYEQYF